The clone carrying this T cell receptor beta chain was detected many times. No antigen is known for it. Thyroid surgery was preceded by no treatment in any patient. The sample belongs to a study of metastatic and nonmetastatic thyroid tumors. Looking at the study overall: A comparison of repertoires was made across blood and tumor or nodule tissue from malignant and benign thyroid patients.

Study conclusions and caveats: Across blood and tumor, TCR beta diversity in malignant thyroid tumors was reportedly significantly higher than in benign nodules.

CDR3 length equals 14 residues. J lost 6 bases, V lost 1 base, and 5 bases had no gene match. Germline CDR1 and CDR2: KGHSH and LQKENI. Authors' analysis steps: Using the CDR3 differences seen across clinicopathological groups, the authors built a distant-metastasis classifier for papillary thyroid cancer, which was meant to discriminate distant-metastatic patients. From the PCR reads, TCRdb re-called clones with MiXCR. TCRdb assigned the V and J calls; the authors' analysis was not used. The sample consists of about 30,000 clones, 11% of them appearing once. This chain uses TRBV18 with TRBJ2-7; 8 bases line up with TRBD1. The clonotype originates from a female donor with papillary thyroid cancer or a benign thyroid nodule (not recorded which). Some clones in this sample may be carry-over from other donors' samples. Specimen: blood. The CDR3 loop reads CASSPQDRDPEQYF. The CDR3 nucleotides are TGTGCCAGCTCACCACAGGACAGGGACCCCGAGCAGTACTTC.